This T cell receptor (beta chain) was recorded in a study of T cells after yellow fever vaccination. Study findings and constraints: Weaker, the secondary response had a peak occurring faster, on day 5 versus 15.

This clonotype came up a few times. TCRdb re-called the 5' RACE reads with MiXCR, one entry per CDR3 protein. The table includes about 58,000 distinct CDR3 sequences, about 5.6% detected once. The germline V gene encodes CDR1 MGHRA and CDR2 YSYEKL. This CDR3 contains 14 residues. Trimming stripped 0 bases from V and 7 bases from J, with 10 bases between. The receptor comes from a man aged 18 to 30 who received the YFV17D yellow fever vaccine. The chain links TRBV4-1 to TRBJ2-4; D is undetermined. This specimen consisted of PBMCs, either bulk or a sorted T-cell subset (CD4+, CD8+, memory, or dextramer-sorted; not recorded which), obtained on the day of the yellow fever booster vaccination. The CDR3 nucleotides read TGCGCCAGCAGCCAAGATCCGTCCGCCAACATTCAGTACTTC. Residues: CASSQDPSANIQYF.